What follows are 30 T cell receptor beta chains derived from one specimen sequenced in a study of blood T cell repertoires in COVID-19 (TCRdb year 2020). Libraries were built with the immunoSEQ multiplex PCR assay. The table comes from immuneACCESS by way of TCRdb, which keeps in-frame sequences with V and J called. Part of the clones is missing from these tables; in studies checked, under half for an unresolved V gene and the rest for unknown reasons. This sample is represented by under 50,000 clones; around 93% of them were singletons. The leading ten clones occupy about 11% of the sample. The sample consisted of peripheral blood. Source of these receptors: a human donor in a cohort sampled during active COVID-19.

The chain is built from TRBV7-9 and TRBJ2-3; TRBD1 matches at 8 bases. The V gene end was trimmed by 5 bases and the J gene end by 1 base; junction bases not matched to a gene: 2. Germline V gene lookup returns CDR1 SEHNR and CDR2 FQNEAQ (reference sequence). This CDR3 is 14 amino acids long. The CDR3 coding sequence is TGTGCCAGCAGCCCGGGACAGGGCACAGATACGCAGTATTTT. It is translated as CASSPGQGTDTQYF.

V gene TRBV5-8 combines with J gene TRBJ1-2; 7 bases line up with TRBD1. With V trimmed by 7 bases and J by 5 bases, 8 bases remained unmatched. This CDR3 spans 13 amino acids. Germline values: CDR1 SGHTS, CDR2 YDEGEE. CDR3 sequence (DNA): TGTGCCAGCCCCCAGTCGACAGGGTATGGCTACACCTTC. Its protein is CASPQSTGYGYTF.

The chain carries TRBV28 and TRBJ2-5, with a weak D call TRBD2 (5 bases). V was pared by 4 bases and J by 4 bases, with 13 bases between. From germline, CDR1 is MDHEN and CDR2 SYDVKM. The CDR3 runs 14 residues. Here the CDR3 reads CASSSPLARETQYF. DNA for the CDR3: TGTGCCAGCAGTTCCCCGTTAGCGCGAGAGACCCAGTACTTC.

The V and J genes are TRBV18 and TRBJ2-2, with 8 bases aligning to TRBD1. The CDR3 is 15 amino acids. The germline CDR1 and CDR2 sequences are KGHSH and LQKENI. The junction had 3 bases not matched to a gene; V was cut back by 5 bases and J by 1 base. DNA of the CDR3: TGTGCCAGCTCAATTGGGACAGGGAACACCGGGGAGCTGTTTTTT. Translation gives CASSIGTGNTGELFF.

The chain links TRBV3-1 (or the pseudogene TRBV3-2) to TRBJ2-3; 8 nucleotides match TRBD1. The V gene end was trimmed by 1 base and the J gene end by 4 bases; junction bases not matched to a gene: 4. The CDR3 spans 15 residues. CDR1 LGHDT and CDR2 YNNKEL come from the germline V gene (reference sequence). Here the CDR3 reads CASSQGDRGSDTQYF. CDR3 DNA sequence: TGTGCCAGCAGCCAAGGCGACAGGGGATCAGATACGCAGTATTTT.

The V and J genes are TRBV4-3 and TRBJ1-6, with D maybe TRBD1 (5 bases). The CDR3 has 16 residues. Germline CDR1 LGHNA, CDR2 YSLEER. Between the trimmed V and J ends, which lost 1 base and 0 bases, there was a span of 7 bases. This CDR3 is CASSQGQSSYNSPLHF. The CDR3 nucleotides read TGCGCCAGCAGCCAAGGACAGAGCTCCTATAATTCACCCCTCCACTTT.

The chain is built from TRBV25-1 and TRBJ2-2; D is perhaps TRBD1 (6 bases). CDR1 and CDR2 from the germline V gene are MGHDK and SYGVNS. The CDR3 is 15 residues long. Trimming cost V 8 bases and J 1 base, with 14 bases left between them. Here the CDR3 DNA reads TGTGCCAGCCGGGAAGGGGGATGGAACACCGGGGAGCTGTTTTTT. It yields the protein CASREGGWNTGELFF.

The chain employs TRBV10-3 and TRBJ2-7; 7 bases match TRBD2. CDR3 length: 12 residues. CDR1 and CDR2 (germline): ENHRY, SYGVKD. After removal of 8 bases from V and 1 base from J, the junction contained 2 bases not matched to a gene. The CDR3 sequence: CAIGGVSYEQYF. CDR3 bases: TGTGCCATCGGGGGGGTATCCTACGAGCAGTACTTC.

The rearrangement joins TRBV2 to TRBJ1-1, with D perhaps matching TRBD1 (5 bases). There are 14 residues in the CDR3. Germline CDR1 is SNHLY and CDR2 is FYNNEI. The V end was cut by 5 bases, the J end by 1 base, with 11 bases between. CDR3 amino acids: CASSIQGSNTEAFF. CDR3 sequence (DNA): TGTGCCAGCAGTATCCAGGGCTCGAACACTGAAGCTTTCTTT. Drawing the rest from reference TRBV2 and TRBJ1-1, the complete variable domain is EPEVTQTPSHQVTQMGQEVILRCVPISNHLYFYWYRQILGQKVEFLVSFYNNEISEKSEIFDDQFSVERPDGSNFTLKIRSTKLEDSAMYFCASSIQGSNTEAFFGQGTRLTVV.

The chain employs TRBV7-9 and TRBJ2-7, with D perhaps matching TRBD2 (6 bases). The CDR3 has 14 residues. V was trimmed by 1 base and J by 4 bases, leaving 11 bases between them. Germline CDR1 is SEHNR and CDR2 is FQNEAQ (reference sequence). The CDR3 loop reads CASSLGRGMYEQYF. In DNA form, the CDR3 reads TGTGCCAGCAGCTTAGGGAGGGGAATGTACGAGCAGTACTTC.

This sequence joins TRBV5-4 and TRBJ2-2; 8 positions match TRBD2. CDR1 is SGHNT and CDR2 is YYREEE in the germline V gene (reference sequence). V was pared by 1 base and J by 2 bases, with 7 bases of the junction left unmatched. The CDR3 sequence is 17 residues long. CDR3: CASSLSSGGRNTGELFF. The CDR3 DNA reads as TGTGCCAGCAGCTTGTCCAGCGGGGGCCGAAACACCGGGGAGCTGTTTTTT.

The chain has TRBV3-1 (or the pseudogene TRBV3-2) and TRBJ1-6; D is perhaps TRBD1 (5 bases). This CDR3 is built from 19 residues. Germline CDR1 and CDR2: LGHDT and YNNKEL (reference sequence). V was trimmed by 3 bases and J by 7 bases, leaving 25 bases between them. This CDR3 is CASSHGGALGWLSNSPLHF. The CDR3 DNA follows: TGTGCCAGCAGCCACGGCGGGGCTCTTGGATGGCTAAGCAATTCACCCCTCCACTTT.

A single count supports this clone. The V gene is TRBV6-6, the J gene TRBJ1-4; 7 bases match TRBD1. With 8 bases clipped from V and 5 bases from J, the junction kept 11 bases outside the gene matches. The germline V gene has CDR1 MNHNY and CDR2 SVGAGI (reference sequence). This CDR3 contains 15 residues. CDR3 sequence (DNA): TGTGCCAGCTCCGTTACAGGGGCGAGGAATGAAAAACTGTTTTTT. Translation gives CASSVTGARNEKLFF.

CDR3 DNA sequence: TGTGCCACCAGCAGAGCGGGTCGCTCCTACAATGAGCAGTTCTTC. Translating gives CATSRAGRSYNEQFF. J is TRBJ2-1 and V is TRBV15; no definite D call. The CDR3 is made up of 15 amino acids. Between the trimmed V and J ends, which lost 1 base and 0 bases, there was a span of 7 bases. CDR1 is LNHNV and CDR2 is YYDKDF in the germline V gene (reference sequence).

This clone was seen more than once but under ten times. The CDR3 region is CASSILAGSGELFF. The CDR3 bases are TGTGCCAGTAGTATTTTAGCGGGGTCCGGGGAGCTGTTTTTT. The chain has TRBV19 and TRBJ2-2; 8 nucleotides agree with TRBD2. This CDR3 is built from 14 residues. From germline, CDR1 is LNHDA and CDR2 SQIVND (reference sequence). V was clipped by 3 bases and J by 6 bases; unmatched bases: 3.

The chain employs TRBV10-2 and TRBJ2-3; D unresolved. Germline CDR1 is WSHSY and CDR2 is SAAADI. Trimming stripped 3 bases from V and 0 bases from J, with 7 bases between. CDR3 length: 14 amino acids. This CDR3 reads CASSEQPSTDTQYF. CDR3 in DNA: TGCGCCAGCAGTGAACAGCCAAGCACAGATACGCAGTATTTT.

The CDR3 nucleotides read TGCGCCAGCAGCCAGATGCCCGAGGGTACAGATACGCAGTATTTT. As protein: CASSQMPEGTDTQYF. The rearrangement joins TRBV4-3 to TRBJ2-3, with D perhaps TRBD2 (5 bases). CDR3 length equals 15 residues. Trimming left V 3 bases short and J 3 bases short, with 13 bases between. The V gene's germline CDR1 is LGHNA and CDR2 YSLEER.

The chain employs TRBV7-2 and TRBJ2-5; D is ambiguous. The CDR3 is 14 amino acids. Germline CDR1 reads SGHTA; CDR2 reads FQGNSA. The V and J ends lost 5 bases and 5 bases respectively, with 15 bases between them. The CDR3 sequence is CASSRDWALETQYF. CDR3 DNA: TGTGCCAGCAGCCGCGATTGGGCGTTGGAGACCCAGTACTTC. The complete variable domain, with remaining parts taken from reference TRBV7-2 and TRBJ2-5, reads GAGVSQSPSNKVTEKGKDVELRCDPISGHTALYWYRQSLGQGLEFLIYFQGNSAPDKSGLPSDRFSAERTGGSVSTLTIQRTQQEDSAVYLCASSRDWALETQYFGPGTRLLVL.

This clone was seen a single time. This sequence joins TRBV24-1 and TRBJ2-5; 7 bases line up with TRBD1. The CDR3 covers 15 residues. The germline gives CDR1 KGHDR, CDR2 SFDVKD. Trimming took 1 base from V and 4 from J; bases not matched to a gene: 5. CDR3 sequence reads: CATSDLEGAGETQYF. In DNA form, the CDR3 reads TGTGCCACCAGTGATTTAGAGGGGGCGGGAGAGACCCAGTACTTC.

V is TRBV5-4 and J is TRBJ2-5; 8 bases agree with TRBD2. The CDR3 consists of 15 residues. Per the germline V gene, CDR1 is SGHNT and CDR2 is YYREEE (reference sequence). V shed 4 bases and J 7 bases; nucleotides not matched to a gene: 12. CDR3 loop: CASSPGTSLSVTQYF. CDR3 nucleotide sequence: TGTGCCAGCAGCCCAGGGACTAGTCTGTCGGTGACCCAGTACTTC. Variable domain in full (rest from reference TRBV5-4 and TRBJ2-5): ETGVTQSPTHLIKTRGQQVTLRCSSQSGHNTVSWYQQALGQGPQFIFQYYREEENGRGNFPPRFSGLQFPNYSSELNVNALELDDSALYLCASSPGTSLSVTQYFGPGTRLLVL.

The chain employs TRBV29-1 and TRBJ1-2; 9 bases align to TRBD1. V was pared by 6 bases and J by 2 bases, with 4 bases of the junction left unmatched. This CDR3 spans 13 amino acids. Germline values: CDR1 SQVTM, CDR2 ANQGSEA. The CDR3 region is CSVAQGANYGYTF. As DNA, the CDR3 is TGCAGCGTGGCACAGGGGGCGAACTATGGCTACACCTTC. Supplemented by reference TRBV29-1 and TRBJ1-2, the full variable domain reads SAVISQKPSRDICQRGTSLTIQCQVDSQVTMMFWYRQQPGQSLTLIATANQGSEATYESGFVIDKFPISRPNLTFSTLTVSNMSPEDSSIYLCSVAQGANYGYTFGSGTRLTVV.

The rearrangement joins TRBV18 to TRBJ1-1, with no clear D. The V end lost 3 bases, the J end lost 1 base, and 6 bases lay between the germline ends. The germline CDR1 and CDR2 sequences are KGHSH and LQKENI. This CDR3 contains 13 residues. The CDR3 reads CASSPNGNTEAFF. The CDR3 coding sequence is TGTGCCAGCTCACCTAACGGGAACACTGAAGCTTTCTTT.

This chain uses TRBV4-3 with TRBJ2-2; 7 nucleotides line up with TRBD1. CDR1 is LGHNA, CDR2 YSLEER, per germline. The CDR3 has 15 amino acids. V dropped 3 bases and J dropped 1; count of bases not matched to a gene: 2. The CDR3 DNA is TGCGCCAGCAGCCATAGGACAGGGAACACCGGGGAGCTGTTTTTT. It yields the protein CASSHRTGNTGELFF.

In its sample, this clone was seen once. The chain carries TRBV24-1 and TRBJ2-1, with D possibly being TRBD2 (5 bases). Trimming removed 3 bases from V and 7 bases from J, with 15 bases in between. This CDR3 contains 15 residues. Germline CDR1 KGHDR, CDR2 SFDVKD. The CDR3 spells CATSDIATPRNEQFF. As DNA, the CDR3 is TGTGCCACCAGTGATATAGCGACACCAAGGAATGAGCAGTTCTTC.

The rearrangement links TRBV10-3 to TRBJ1-3; the match to TRBD1 covers 11 bases. The V gene end was trimmed by 10 bases and the J gene end by 0 bases; junction bases not matched to a gene: 5. The CDR3 consists of 15 residues. The germline CDR1 and CDR2 sequences are ENHRY and SYGVKD. CDR3 in DNA: TGTGCCACAGGACAGGGGGCCTTCTCTGGAAACACCATATATTTT. This encodes CATGQGAFSGNTIYF.

V and J are TRBV4-2 and TRBJ2-5; 8 nucleotides match TRBD2. This CDR3 spans 15 amino acids. Trimming took 4 bases from V and 3 from J; bases not matched to a gene: 7. The germline gives CDR1 LGHNA, CDR2 YNFKEQ. CDR3 bases: TGTGCCAGCAGCCCGAGCGGGAGAGGAGAAGAGACCCAGTACTTC. This encodes CASSPSGRGEETQYF.

J is TRBJ1-2 and V is TRBV2; TRBD1 might be the D (6 bases). The CDR3 spans 11 residues. Trimming stripped 6 bases from V and 10 bases from J, with 12 bases between. CDR1 is SNHLY, CDR2 FYNNEI, per germline. CDR3 DNA: TGTGCCAGCAGGCGACAGGAAAACTACACCTTC. This gives the protein CASRRQENYTF.

The CDR3 loop is CASSPDRGQGESYEQYF. The CDR3 DNA reads TGTGCCAGCAGCCCGGACAGGGGGCAGGGTGAGTCCTACGAGCAGTACTTC. The rearrangement links TRBV3-1 (or the pseudogene TRBV3-2) to TRBJ2-7, with 11 bases aligning to TRBD1. Germline V gene data show CDR1 as LGHDT and CDR2 as YNNKEL (reference sequence). The J segment lost 1 base and the V segment lost 4 bases, leaving 9 bases of the junction unmatched. CDR3 length: 17 residues.

This clone turned up a few times. The chain has TRBV30 and TRBJ1-6, with 7 bases aligning to TRBD1. This CDR3 region has 15 residues. V lost 3 bases and J lost 4; bases outside the gene matches: 6. Per germline, CDR1 GTSNPN and CDR2 SVGIG (reference sequence). As DNA, the CDR3 is TGTGCCTGGAGCGCGGGACAGCCATATAATTCACCCCTCCACTTT. Amino acids: CAWSAGQPYNSPLHF.

The CDR3 loop reads CASRPDLRMGGEKLFF. The CDR3, as DNA: TGTGCCAGCAGGCCTGACCTGAGGATGGGTGGTGAAAAACTGTTTTTT. The chain joins TRBV6-2 or TRBV6-3 to TRBJ1-4, with unresolved D. Germline values: CDR1 MNHEY, CDR2 SVGEGT. V lost 6 bases, J lost 7 bases, and 21 bases lay in between. This CDR3 is 16 amino acids long.